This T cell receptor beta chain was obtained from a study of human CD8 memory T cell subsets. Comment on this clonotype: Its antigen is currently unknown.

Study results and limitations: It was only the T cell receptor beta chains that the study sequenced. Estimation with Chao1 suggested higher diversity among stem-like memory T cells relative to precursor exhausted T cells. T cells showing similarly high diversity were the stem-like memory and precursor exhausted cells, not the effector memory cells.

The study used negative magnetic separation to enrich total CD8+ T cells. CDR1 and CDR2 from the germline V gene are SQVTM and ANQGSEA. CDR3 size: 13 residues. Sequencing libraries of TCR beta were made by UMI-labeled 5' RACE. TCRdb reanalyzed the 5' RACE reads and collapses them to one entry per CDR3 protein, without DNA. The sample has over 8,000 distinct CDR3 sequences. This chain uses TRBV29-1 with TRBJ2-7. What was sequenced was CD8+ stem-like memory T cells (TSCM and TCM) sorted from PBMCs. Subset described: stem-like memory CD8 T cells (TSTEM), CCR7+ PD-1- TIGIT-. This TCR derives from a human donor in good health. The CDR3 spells CSVEDSYTGEQYF.